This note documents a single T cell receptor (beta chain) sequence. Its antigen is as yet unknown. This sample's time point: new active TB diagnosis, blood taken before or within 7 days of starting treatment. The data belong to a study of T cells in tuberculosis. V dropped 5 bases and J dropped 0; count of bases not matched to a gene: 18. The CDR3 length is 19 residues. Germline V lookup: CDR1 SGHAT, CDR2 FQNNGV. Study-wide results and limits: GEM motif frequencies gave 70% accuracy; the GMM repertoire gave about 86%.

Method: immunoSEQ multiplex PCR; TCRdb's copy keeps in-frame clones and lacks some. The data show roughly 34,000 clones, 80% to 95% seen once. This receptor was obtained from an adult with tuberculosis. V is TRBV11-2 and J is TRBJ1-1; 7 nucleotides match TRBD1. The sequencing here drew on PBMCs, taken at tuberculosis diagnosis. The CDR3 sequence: CASSRNDRATPEMNTEAFF. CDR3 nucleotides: TGTGCCAGCAGCCGAAACGACAGGGCAACACCCGAGATGAACACTGAAGCTTTCTTT.